The T cell receptor beta chain described here comes from a study of metastatic and nonmetastatic thyroid tumors. Across the study: Repertoires of blood and of tissue (tumor or nodule) from malignant and benign thyroid patients were compared. Study conclusions and caveats: According to reports, the diversity of TCR beta was significantly higher in malignant thyroid tumors than in benign nodules, and this held in both blood and tumor samples.

Among the patients, none had received any treatment before thyroid surgery. The CDR3 loop spans 11 amino acids. Trimming stripped 8 bases from V and 4 bases from J, with 9 bases between. In germline, CDR1 is SGHAT, CDR2 FQDESV (reference sequence). On this clone itself: What it binds is unknown.

Original data processing: Clinicopathological groups of papillary thyroid cancer showed CDR3 differences that were used to build a distant-metastasis classifier. Via MiXCR, TCRdb re-called the PCR reads. These V and J calls rely on TCRdb rather than the paper's analysis. The sample consists of roughly 5,500 clones, around a third of them appearing once. This chain joins TRBV11-1 and TRBJ2-7; possibly TRBD2 for D (5 bases). Sequenced input: tumor tissue. This TCR was sampled from a male donor with papillary thyroid cancer or a benign thyroid nodule (not recorded which). Some clones in this sample may be carry-over from other donors' samples. CDR3 residues: CASSRGYEQYF. The CDR3 region has the DNA TGTGCCAGCTCTAGAGGGTACGAGCAGTACTTC. Based on the CDR3 plus reference TRBV11-1 and TRBJ2-7, the full variable domain is EAEVAQSPRYKITEKSQAVAFWCDPISGHATLYWYRQILGQGPELLVQFQDESVVDDSQLPKDRFSAERLKGVDSTLKIQPAELGDSAMYLCASSRGYEQYFGPGTRLTVT.